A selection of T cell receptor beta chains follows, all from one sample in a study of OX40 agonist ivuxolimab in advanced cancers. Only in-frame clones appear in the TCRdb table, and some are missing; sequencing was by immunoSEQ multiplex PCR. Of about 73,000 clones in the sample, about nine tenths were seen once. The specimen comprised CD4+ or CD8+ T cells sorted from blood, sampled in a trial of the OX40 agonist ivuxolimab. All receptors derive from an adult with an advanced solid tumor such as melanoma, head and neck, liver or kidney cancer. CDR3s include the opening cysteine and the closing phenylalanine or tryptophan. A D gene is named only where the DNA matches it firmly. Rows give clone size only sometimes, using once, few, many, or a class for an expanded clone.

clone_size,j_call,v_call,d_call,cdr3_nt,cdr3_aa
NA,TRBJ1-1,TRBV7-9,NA,TGTGCCAGCAGACCCCCAGGGAACACTGAAGCTTTCTTT,CASRPPGNTEAFF
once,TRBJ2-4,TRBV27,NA,TGTGCCAGCAGTAACGGACTCTCCAACATTCAGTACTTC,CASSNGLSNIQYF
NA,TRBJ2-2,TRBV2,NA,TGTGCCAGCAGTGAAGGGGGGGAGAACACCGGGGAGCTGTTTTTT,CASSEGGENTGELFF
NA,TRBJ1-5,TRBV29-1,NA,TGCAGCGTTGAATCTGGCGTTGGCAATCAGCCCCAGCATTTT,CSVESGVGNQPQHF
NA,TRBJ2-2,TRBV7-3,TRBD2,TGTGCCAGCAGCTTCGGACTAGCGGGAGCCGGGGAGCTGTTTTTT,CASSFGLAGAGELFF
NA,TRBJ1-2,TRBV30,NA,TGTGCCTGGAGTGTCCCCCAGGGGGGCTACACCTTC,CAWSVPQGGYTF
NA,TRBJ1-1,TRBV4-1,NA,TGCGCCAGCAGCCAAGATCGGGGGATGAACACTGAAGCTTTCTTT,CASSQDRGMNTEAFF
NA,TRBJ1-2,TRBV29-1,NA,TGCAGCGGGGGGGACGGAGCTAACTATGGCTACACCTTC,CSGGDGANYGYTF
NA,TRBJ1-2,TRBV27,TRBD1,TGTGCCAGCAGTCCCCGGACAGGGTATGGCTACACCTTC,CASSPRTGYGYTF
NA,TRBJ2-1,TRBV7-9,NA,TGTGCCAGCAGCTCCGGGTCTAACAATGAGCAGTTCTTC,CASSSGSNNEQFF
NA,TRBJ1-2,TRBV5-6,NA,TGTGCCAGCAGCTTGGACAGGACTAACTATGGCTACACCTTC,CASSLDRTNYGYTF
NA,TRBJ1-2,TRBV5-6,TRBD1,TGTGCCAGCAACGAGGGACAGGGGGTCTATGGCTACACCTTC,CASNEGQGVYGYTF
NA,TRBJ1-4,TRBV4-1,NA,TGCGCCAGCAGCCAAGAAGGGAACACTAATGAAAAACTGTTTTTT,CASSQEGNTNEKLFF
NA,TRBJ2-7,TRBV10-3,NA,TGTGCCATCAGTGAGCTCCCAGGCCCGGAGCAGTACTTC,CAISELPGPEQYF
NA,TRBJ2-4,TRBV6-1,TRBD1,TGTGCCAGCAGCCAGACAGGGGGGGAAAACATTCAGTACTTC,CASSQTGGENIQYF
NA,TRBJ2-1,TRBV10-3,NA,TGTGCCATCAGTGATAGTACCTACAATGAGCAGTTCTTC,CAISDSTYNEQFF
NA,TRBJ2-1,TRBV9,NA,TGTGCCAGCAGCGTGACCGGTGAGCAGTTCTTC,CASSVTGEQFF
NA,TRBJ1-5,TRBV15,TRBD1,TGTGCCACCAGCAGAGATCCCGGGACAGGGTTGGGTCAGCCCCAGCATTTT,CATSRDPGTGLGQPQHF
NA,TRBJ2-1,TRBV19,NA,TGTGCCAGTAGTTGGTCAGGGTACAATGAGCAGTTCTTC,CASSWSGYNEQFF